This TCR beta chain is from a study of regulatory T cells in long-lasting Graves disease (dated by TCRdb to the early 2020s). A note on the overall study: In the newly diagnosed Graves' disease group, patients had been taking antithyroid drugs for less than 3 months. Patients with persistent Graves' disease were compared with patients with newly diagnosed Graves' disease using TCR sequencing and RNA sequencing of peripheral blood. A total of roughly 35 samples were covered by TCR sequencing, comprising about 13 persistent and approximately 20 newly diagnosed Graves' disease patients. The study was registered as a clinical trial and conducted in China. Beyond this particular receptor, the publication reports: Sequencing and analysis were restricted to the TCR beta chain. Persistent Graves' disease patients showed lower TCR Shannon entropy and fewer highly expanded clones than newly diagnosed patients, suggesting clonal expansion. As a limitation, the authors acknowledged that the small sample size may reduce accuracy. Persistent patients shared more public clonotypes among themselves (fewer than 3,000) than newly diagnosed patients did (nearly 1,000). Persistent disease showed preferential use of TRBV28, TRBJ1-2 and TRBJ2-5, whereas newly diagnosed disease favored TRBV20-1 and TRBJ2-1. Only peripheral blood was studied, because thyroid tissue, the primary lesion, was inaccessible.

The CDR3 contains 11 residues, cysteine and phenylalanine counted. Of the read, only the CDR3 DNA is kept; its 33 bases are in frame from base 1. For CDR1 and CDR2, the germline V gene (reference sequence) lists MNHEY and SMNVEV. V loses 6 bases, J loses 6 bases, and the germline ends lie 7 bases apart. At least ten counts were recorded for this clonotype. The target of this receptor is not known. Base qualities are not at hand, and no much larger clone is one base apart. The time point label, read with the paper, signifies: newly diagnosed GD, antithyroid drugs for less than 3 months. For both TCR sequencing and RNA sequencing, RNA was extracted from PBMCs using TRIzol. The diagnosis of Graves' disease followed American Thyroid Association guidelines. Patients for the study were recruited at an endocrinology department in Xi'an, China. Each patient gave approximately 9 milliliters of peripheral blood, collected in an EDTA anticoagulant tube. Ficoll Paque Plus density gradient separation was used to isolate PBMCs, and no further T cell sorting was performed. An Agilent 2100 Bioanalyzer and agarose gel were used to assess RNA quality, and a NanoDrop 2000 was used to measure RNA concentration.

Library preparation employed multiplex PCR. These reads were obtained on an Illumina HiSeq 4000. iRepertoire HTBI primers and Arm-PCR amplification of CDR3 regions were used to construct TCR beta libraries. PCR products were gel purified before sequencing. In the original analysis: Across samples, about 63 TRBV and roughly 13 TRBJ segments were identified and used for gene usage analysis of CDR3 amino acid clonotypes. Filtered high-quality paired reads were merged into contigs using COPE and FqMerger. BLAST was used to align contigs to IMGT TRBV, TRBD and TRBJ reference genes, with CDR3 defined following IMGT. Highly expanded clones were defined as clonotypes with a frequency above 0.1%. Repertoire diversity was measured by Shannon entropy, and V-J evenness by the Gini coefficient. A clonotype found in more than one individual was treated as public. TCRdb reprocessing: public reads trimmed at Q25 with fastp, clones called with MiXCR, in-frame beta chains kept. Every entry covers one CDR3 protein and lists the most common genes and DNA from its rows. V and J calls and clone size were set by TCRdb, not the authors. The sample includes over 300,000 distinct CDR3 sequences, with around a sixth observed a single time. The ten largest account for 22% of the sample.

This receptor was obtained from a female donor with Graves disease. The source was peripheral blood mononuclear cells (PBMCs), collected at new diagnosis, from a patient treated with antithyroid drugs. Recombination connected TRBV27 to TRBJ2-3; the D gene could be TRBD1 or TRBD2, each one agreeing over 5 bases. The DNA is TGTGCCAGCAGCCGGGACGATACGCAGTATTTT. It translates to CASSRDDTQYF.